The rows below give T cell receptor beta chains drawn from one sample of a study of Ad26.COV2.S vaccination and SARS-CoV-2 variants. Generated by immunoSEQ multiplex PCR, the TCRdb table keeps only in-frame clones and is missing some. The profile shows 510,000 or so clones, roughly 89% of them singletons. Specimen: peripheral blood, collected in a trial of Ad26.COV2.S vaccine versus placebo. These receptors were collected from a person between 18 and 65 years old who received the Ad26.COV2.S COVID-19 vaccine or a placebo. The CDR3 runs from the conserved cysteine through the conserved F or W. The order of the fields is V gene, clone size, D gene, J gene, CDR3 protein, CDR3 DNA. A D gene is named only where the DNA matches it firmly. Size tells how often a clone was seen (once, few, many) or the class of an expanded clone, and some rows leave it out.

TRBV7-8,NA,NA,TRBJ1-1,CASSLGLGNTEAFF,TGTGCCAGCAGCTTAGGCCTGGGGAACACTGAAGCTTTCTTT
TRBV29-1,NA,NA,TRBJ1-1,CSAYDRSPTAFF,TGCAGCGCCTACGACAGGAGCCCCACGGCTTTCTTT
TRBV7-2,NA,NA,TRBJ1-3,CASTFGGNTIYF,TGTGCCAGCACCTTCGGGGGAAACACCATATATTTT
TRBV5-4,NA,NA,TRBJ1-1,CASSLGSPMNTEAFF,TGTGCCAGCAGCTTGGGGAGCCCGATGAACACTGAAGCTTTCTTT
TRBV12-2,NA,NA,TRBJ2-2,CASRLATSGRAGELFF,TGTGCAAGTCGCTTAGCCACTAGCGGGAGGGCCGGGGAGCTGTTTTTT
TRBV19,NA,NA,TRBJ1-1,CASSIGTKGNTEAFF,TGTGCCAGTAGTATCGGAACTAAGGGAAACACTGAAGCTTTCTTT
TRBV28,NA,NA,TRBJ2-7,CASIPSLRFNYEQYF,TGTGCCAGCATCCCTTCCCTGAGATTTAACTACGAGCAGTACTTC
TRBV12-5,NA,NA,TRBJ2-1,CASVEGSYNEQFF,TGTGCTAGTGTAGAGGGCTCCTACAATGAGCAGTTCTTC
TRBV18,NA,NA,TRBJ2-7,CASSSGTAYEQYF,TGTGCCAGCTCCTCCGGGACGGCCTACGAGCAGTACTTC
TRBV5-1,NA,TRBD2,TRBJ2-2,CASSSGLAGVLSGELFF,TGCGCCAGCAGCTCCGGACTAGCGGGTGTTCTATCCGGGGAGCTGTTTTTT
TRBV28,NA,NA,TRBJ2-5,CANPHPEPTRQTQYF,TGTGCCAACCCCCACCCCGAACCCACCAGGCAGACCCAGTACTTC
TRBV7-9,NA,TRBD1,TRBJ1-4,CASSATGGTNEKLFF,TGTGCCAGCAGCGCTACAGGGGGCACTAATGAAAAACTGTTTTTT
TRBV29-1,NA,NA,TRBJ1-1,CSVERSTEAFF,TGCAGCGTTGAAAGAAGCACTGAAGCTTTCTTT
TRBV30,NA,NA,TRBJ1-1,CALGEEAFF,TGTGCCTTGGGGGAGGAAGCTTTCTTT
TRBV30,NA,TRBD2,TRBJ2-7,CAWSLAGGKSYEQYF,TGTGCCTGGAGTTTAGCGGGAGGGAAGTCCTACGAGCAGTACTTC
TRBV11-3,NA,TRBD1,TRBJ2-1,CASSKQGWYNEQFF,TGTGCCAGCAGTAAACAGGGGTGGTACAATGAGCAGTTCTTC
TRBV15,once,NA,TRBJ2-7,CATKDVGISDYEQYF,TGTGCCACCAAAGACGTCGGGATCTCGGACTACGAGCAGTACTTC
TRBV2,NA,NA,TRBJ1-1,CASSEGGEEAFF,TGTGCCAGCAGTGAAGGGGGTGAGGAAGCTTTCTTT
TRBV7-2,NA,NA,TRBJ2-1,CASRQNGGGFNEQFF,TGTGCCAGCAGACAAAACGGGGGTGGGTTTAATGAGCAGTTCTTC
TRBV7-9,NA,NA,TRBJ1-2,CASSLGGTTSLVASGYTF,TGTGCCAGCAGCTTAGGAGGGACCACGAGCCTGGTCGCGTCTGGCTACACCTTC